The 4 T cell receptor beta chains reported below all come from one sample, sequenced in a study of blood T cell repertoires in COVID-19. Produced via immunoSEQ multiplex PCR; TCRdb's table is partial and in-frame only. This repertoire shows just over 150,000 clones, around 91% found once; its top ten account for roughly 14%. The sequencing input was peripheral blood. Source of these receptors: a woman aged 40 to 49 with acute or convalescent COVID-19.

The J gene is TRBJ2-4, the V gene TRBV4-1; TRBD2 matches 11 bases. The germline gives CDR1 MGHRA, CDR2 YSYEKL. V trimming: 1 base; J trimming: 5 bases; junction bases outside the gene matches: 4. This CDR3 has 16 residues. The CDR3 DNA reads TGCGCCAGCAGCCAAGTAACGGGACTAGCGGAAAACATTCAGTACTTC. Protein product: CASSQVTGLAENIQYF.

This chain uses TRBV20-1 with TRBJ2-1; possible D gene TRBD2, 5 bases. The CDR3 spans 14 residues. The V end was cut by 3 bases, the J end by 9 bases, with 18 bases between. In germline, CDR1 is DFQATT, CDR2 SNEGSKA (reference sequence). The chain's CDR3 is CSASLAGSRLEQFF. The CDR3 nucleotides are TGCAGTGCTAGTCTGGCGGGTAGCCGTCTTGAGCAGTTCTTC.

CDR3 bases: TGCGCCAGCAGCCAAGAGGGCCCCAGACGGCAAGAAGCTTTCTTT. Residues: CASSQEGPRRQEAFF. The chain joins TRBV4-1 to TRBJ1-1, with D unresolved. Germline assignment: CDR1 MGHRA and CDR2 YSYEKL. V shed 0 bases and J shed 8 bases, with 16 bases lying between them. The CDR3 has 15 amino acids.

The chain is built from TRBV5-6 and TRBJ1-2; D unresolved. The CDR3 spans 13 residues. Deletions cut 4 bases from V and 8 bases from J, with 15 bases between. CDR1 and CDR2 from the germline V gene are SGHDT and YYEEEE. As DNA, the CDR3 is TGTGCCAGCAGCCCAATGACAATTTCCGGCTACACCTTC. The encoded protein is CASSPMTISGYTF.